Shown below are 29 T cell receptor beta chains from a single sample sequenced in a study of shared clonotypes between healthy human individuals. Generated by immunoSEQ multiplex PCR, the TCRdb table keeps only in-frame clones and is missing some. The sample carries hundreds of thousands of clones, approximately 96% recorded once. Cells designated naive CD8 were CD45RO-negative and were positively selected for CCR7, with terminally differentiated effector memory CD45RA+ cells excluded. The sample was naive CD8+ T cells sorted from blood. These TCRs come from a woman in her twenties or thirties in good health.

The gene calls are TRBV27 and TRBJ2-7; D is possibly TRBD1 or TRBD2 (5 bases each). Germline-derived CDR1 and CDR2 are MNHEY and SMNVEV (reference sequence). Trimming removed 4 bases from V and 1 base from J, with 11 bases in between. The CDR3 has 14 residues. CDR3 loop: CASSSRDGSYEQYF. DNA of the CDR3: TGTGCCAGCAGTTCCCGGGACGGATCCTACGAGCAGTACTTC.

This clone was observed many times. The genes are TRBV30 and TRBJ2-7, with 10 bases lining up with TRBD1. The CDR3 contains 12 residues. The V gene's germline CDR1 is GTSNPN and CDR2 SVGIG (reference sequence). Losses at the gene ends were 7 bases for V and 3 bases for J; bases not matched to a gene: 3. Written as DNA, the CDR3 is TGTGCCTTTAGGACAGGGGGCTACGAGCAGTACTTC. This gives the protein CAFRTGGYEQYF. The complete variable domain, with remaining parts taken from reference TRBV30 and TRBJ2-7, reads SQTIHQWPATLVQPVGSPLSLECTVEGTSNPNLYWYRQAAGRGLQLLFYSVGIGQISSEVPQNLSASRPQDRQFILSSKKLLLSDSGFYLCAFRTGGYEQYFGPGTRLTVT.

The table lists this clone with a count of one. V is TRBV27 and J is TRBJ2-7; 10 bases map to TRBD1. From germline, CDR1 is MNHEY and CDR2 SMNVEV (reference sequence). CDR3 length: 16 residues. The ends lost 6 bases at V and 6 bases at J; junction bases unmatched: 14. CDR3 DNA: TGTGCCAGCAGAATAACAACCGGGACAGGGGCAACCGAGCAGTACTTC. Translated, it gives CASRITTGTGATEQYF.

This clone was picked up one time. The chain uses TRBV4-1 and TRBJ1-1, with 8 nucleotides matching TRBD1. The V gene's germline CDR1 is MGHRA and CDR2 YSYEKL. J lost 4 bases, V lost 4 bases, and 5 bases had no gene match. This CDR3 is built from 14 residues. CDR3 bases: TGCGCCAGCAGCCGGGACAGGTTCTCCACTGAAGCTTTCTTT. Its protein product is CASSRDRFSTEAFF.

This chain connects TRBV28 to TRBJ2-7; D not resolved. The V end lost 8 bases, the J end lost 0 bases, and 17 bases lay between the germline ends. The CDR3 has 15 amino acids. CDR1 and CDR2 from the germline V gene are MDHEN and SYDVKM. The CDR3 nucleotides read TGTGCCAGCTGCCCCGACTTGTACCTCTCCTACGAGCAGTACTTC. This gives the protein CASCPDLYLSYEQYF.

V is TRBV5-8 and J is TRBJ1-1, with D uncertain. Germline lookup yields CDR1 SGHTS and CDR2 YDEGEE. The CDR3 spans 12 residues. The V and J ends lost 9 bases and 9 bases respectively, with 18 bases between them. CDR3 coding DNA: TGTGCCACCCCCCGAGCTGGGCTAAAAGCTTTCTTT. As protein: CATPRAGLKAFF.

The rearrangement joins TRBV9 to TRBJ2-2; TRBD2 aligns across 10 bases. CDR3 size: 16 residues. Germline loops: CDR1 SGDLS, CDR2 YYNGEE. V lost 4 bases to trimming and J lost 7 bases; unmatched junction nucleotides: 10. CDR3 nucleotide sequence: TGTGCCAGCAGCCCACGCCCTAGCGGGAGCTTCGGGGAGCTGTTTTTT. It specifies CASSPRPSGSFGELFF.

V usage is TRBV19 and J usage is TRBJ2-7; no clear D. CDR1 and CDR2 (germline): LNHDA, SQIVND (reference sequence). This CDR3 is 14 amino acids long. Trimming removed 4 bases at V and 0 bases at J, with 10 bases between. CDR3 residues: CASSTLPGSYEQYF. The DNA of the CDR3 is TGTGCCAGTAGTACTTTACCCGGCTCCTACGAGCAGTACTTC.

The CDR3 here is CASRRELDHEQYF. Here the CDR3 DNA reads TGTGCCAGTAGAAGGGAATTGGACCACGAGCAGTACTTC. V usage is TRBV28 and J usage is TRBJ2-7; the D is unclear. The V gene's germline CDR1 is MDHEN and CDR2 SYDVKM. The CDR3 loop spans 13 amino acids. V lost 9 bases to trimming and J lost 5 bases, with 17 bases between them.

The chain joins TRBV13 to TRBJ2-1; D is unresolved. Germline V gene lookup returns CDR1 PRHDT and CDR2 FYEKMQ (reference sequence). The CDR3 runs to 11 residues. V shed 5 bases and J shed 8 bases, with 7 bases lying between them. CDR3 in DNA: TGTGCCAGCAGCCGCAATGATGAGCAGTTCTTC. This sequence encodes CASSRNDEQFF.

This clone has a single count. This sample includes further DNA sequences coding for the same CDR3. V gene TRBV7-9 combines with J gene TRBJ1-1; TRBD1 matches 7 bases. Germline CDR1 and CDR2: SEHNR and FQNEAQ (reference sequence). The V gene end was trimmed by 5 bases and the J gene end by 4 bases; junction bases not matched to a gene: 1. The length of the CDR3 is 12 residues. The CDR3 loop reads CASSPGGTEAFF. The CDR3 coding sequence is TGTGCCAGCAGCCCAGGGGGCACTGAAGCTTTCTTT.

V usage is TRBV7-8 and J usage is TRBJ2-7; 8 nucleotides agree with TRBD2. Trimming at V came to 5 bases and at J to 1 base, leaving 10 bases not matched to a gene. Germline V gives CDR1 SGHVS, CDR2 FQNEAQ. This CDR3 has 16 residues. CDR3 amino acids: CASSMSGSRLSYEQYF. In DNA, the CDR3 is TGTGCCAGCAGCATGAGCGGGAGCCGACTTTCCTACGAGCAGTACTTC.

The V and J genes are TRBV11-2 and TRBJ2-5; D is unclear. The V gene lost 1 base and the J gene lost 1 base, with 10 bases spanning the gap. The CDR3 contains 15 residues. Germline assignment: CDR1 SGHAT and CDR2 FQNNGV. The CDR3 DNA reads TGTGCCAGCAGCTTAGTAGGCCAGTTCCAAGAGACCCAGTACTTC. It yields the protein CASSLVGQFQETQYF.

This clone occurred once. The chain recombines TRBV6-6 with TRBJ2-7; possible D gene TRBD1, 5 bases. Germline V lookup: CDR1 MNHNY, CDR2 SVGAGI (reference sequence). The CDR3 is made up of 13 amino acids. With 5 bases removed from V and 2 bases from J, the gap between germline ends came to 10 bases. For the CDR3, the DNA is TGTGCCAGCAGTAGGGGCAGAACCTACGAGCAGTACTTC. This translates into CASSRGRTYEQYF.

The chain carries TRBV10-1 and TRBJ2-7; D unclear. The CDR3 consists of 14 residues. CDR1 is WNHNN, CDR2 SYGVQD, per germline (reference sequence). Trimming pared 4 bases from V and 3 bases from J, leaving 13 bases between. CDR3 bases: TGCGCCAGCAGTGTGGGTAGCTCGGGCTACGAGCAGTACTTC. Encoded protein: CASSVGSSGYEQYF.

V usage is TRBV6-5 and J usage is TRBJ1-1, with D unclear. Germline V gene lookup returns CDR1 MNHEY and CDR2 SVGAGI. CDR3 length: 15 amino acids. V lost 2 bases and J 2 bases, leaving 12 bases between the germline ends. CDR3 DNA: TGTGCCAGCAGTTACGATTGGGTCAGAAACACTGAAGCTTTCTTT. Translation: CASSYDWVRNTEAFF.

The genes are TRBV9 and TRBJ2-7, with D possibly being TRBD1 or TRBD2 (5 bases each). Germline values: CDR1 SGDLS, CDR2 YYNGEE. V gave up 4 bases and J gave up 0 bases, with 8 bases separating them. The CDR3 spans 13 residues. The chain's CDR3 is CASSLGASYEQYF. CDR3 in DNA: TGTGCCAGCAGCCTCGGGGCCTCCTACGAGCAGTACTTC.

This clone appeared a single time. The chain uses TRBV7-9 and TRBJ1-1; no firm D call. The CDR3 contains 12 residues. The V and J ends lost 5 bases and 5 bases respectively, with 9 bases between them. Germline CDR1 SEHNR, CDR2 FQNEAQ (reference sequence). The CDR3 DNA is TGTGCCAGCAGCCCCCAAGGGACTGAAGCTTTCTTT. The encoded protein is CASSPQGTEAFF.

The chain recombines TRBV28 with TRBJ2-7, with a tentative D call TRBD2 (6 bases). This CDR3 comprises 17 residues. The V and J ends lost 2 bases and 2 bases respectively, with 19 bases between them. Germline V CDR1 and CDR2: MDHEN, SYDVKM. In DNA, the CDR3 is TGTGCCAGCAGTTTAAGGGGCACGTGGGGGGACCCCTACGAGCAGTACTTC. As protein: CASSLRGTWGDPYEQYF.

The CDR3: CASSFGRTAGPTDTQYF. Here the CDR3 DNA reads TGTGCCAGCAGCTTCGGAAGGACAGCGGGACCTACAGATACGCAGTATTTT. The chain joins TRBV5-5 to TRBJ2-3, with D possibly TRBD2 on 7 matching bases. V lost 2 bases to trimming and J lost 3 bases, with 19 bases between them. CDR3 length equals 17 residues. CDR1 is SGHKS, CDR2 YYEKEE, per germline (reference sequence).

This clone was seen more than once but under ten times. The chain recombines TRBV19 with TRBJ2-7; TRBD2 aligns across 8 bases. Germline V gene lookup returns CDR1 LNHDA and CDR2 SQIVND (reference sequence). Unmatched junction bases numbered 7, after V lost 5 bases and J lost 4 bases. There are 14 residues in the CDR3. CDR3 residues: CASSAGLGGYEQYF. CDR3 sequence (DNA): TGTGCCAGTAGTGCGGGACTAGGAGGTTACGAGCAGTACTTC.

The genes are TRBV5-4 and TRBJ1-4, with D uncertain. Germline CDR1 is SGHNT and CDR2 is YYREEE (reference sequence). The CDR3 runs to 15 residues. V was clipped by 4 bases and J by 8 bases, with 18 bases between them. The CDR3 sequence: CASSPELRIVEKLFF. The CDR3 nucleotides are TGTGCCAGCAGCCCGGAATTAAGGATTGTGGAAAAACTGTTTTTT.

The gene calls are TRBV4-1 and TRBJ2-7; D unresolved. Deletions cut 0 bases from V and 5 bases from J, with 5 bases between. This CDR3 contains 12 residues. CDR1 is MGHRA and CDR2 is YSYEKL in the germline V gene. CDR3: CASSQDKNEQYF. The CDR3 coding sequence is TGCGCCAGCAGCCAAGATAAGAACGAGCAGTACTTC.

V and J are TRBV5-1 and TRBJ2-5; D ambiguous. Germline values: CDR1 SGHRS, CDR2 YFSETQ. The CDR3 totals 12 residues. The V end was cut by 3 bases, the J end by 4 bases, with 7 bases between. The DNA of the CDR3 is TGCGCCAGCAGCTCTCCTCGAGAGACCCAGTACTTC. Amino acid sequence: CASSSPRETQYF.

The chain recombines TRBV19 with TRBJ2-3; D gene unclear. The V end was cut by 5 bases, the J end by 2 bases, with 14 bases between. This CDR3 region has 15 residues. The germline V gene has CDR1 LNHDA and CDR2 SQIVND (reference sequence). The chain's CDR3 is CASSVDRPPTDTQYF. The DNA of the CDR3 is TGTGCCAGTAGTGTCGATAGGCCCCCCACAGATACGCAGTATTTT.

The rearrangement uses TRBV19 and TRBJ1-6; D is perhaps TRBD1 (6 bases). The CDR3 is 18 amino acids. Germline V gene sequence: CDR1 LNHDA, CDR2 SQIVND (reference sequence). Trimming pared 3 bases from V and 5 bases from J, leaving 20 bases between. The CDR3 coding sequence is TGTGCCAGTAGTATGGGACACTCACCCGGCCCCGATAATTCACCCCTCCACTTT. This gives the protein CASSMGHSPGPDNSPLHF.

The gene calls are TRBV19 and TRBJ2-3; tentative D call: TRBD1 (5 bases). Trimming cost V 2 bases and J 0 bases, with 12 bases left between them. This CDR3 spans 16 amino acids. Germline assignment: CDR1 LNHDA and CDR2 SQIVND (reference sequence). Here the CDR3 reads CASSISPPGSTDTQYF. The CDR3 DNA reads as TGTGCCAGTAGTATAAGTCCGCCAGGGAGCACAGATACGCAGTATTTT.

In regard to this clone: The sample carries other DNA sequences with the same CDR3. The J gene is TRBJ2-1, the V gene TRBV6-6; unclear D gene. Germline CDR1 MNHNY, CDR2 SVGAGI (reference sequence). V lost 5 bases and J lost 0, with 2 bases in between. The CDR3 has 12 amino acids. Written as DNA, the CDR3 is TGTGCCAGCAGTCCCTCCTACAATGAGCAGTTCTTC. This sequence encodes CASSPSYNEQFF.

This sequence joins TRBV28 and TRBJ2-7; D might be TRBD2 (6 bases). The CDR3 extends over 17 amino acids. Germline V gene lookup returns CDR1 MDHEN and CDR2 SYDVKM. V was pared by 2 bases and J by 0 bases, with 17 bases between. CDR3 residues: CASSLVSEGESSYEQYF. Here the CDR3 DNA reads TGTGCCAGCAGTTTAGTATCGGAGGGTGAAAGCTCCTACGAGCAGTACTTC. The full variable domain, with the rest looked up from reference TRBV28 and TRBJ2-7, is DVKVTQSSRYLVKRTGEKVFLECVQDMDHENMFWYRQDPGLGLRLIYFSYDVKMKEKGDIPEGYSVSREKKERFSLILESASTNQTSMYLCASSLVSEGESSYEQYFGPGTRLTVT.